The 17 T cell receptor beta chains in this list originate from one sample, sequenced in a study of blood T cell repertoires in COVID-19. Data came from immunoSEQ multiplex PCR; TCRdb stores just in-frame clones and leaves some out. The sample yields 110,000 to 150,000 clones, 84% seen once. Input material: peripheral blood. These receptors were taken from a human donor in a cohort sampled during active COVID-19.

The chain couples TRBV5-4 to TRBJ1-2; 8 nucleotides match TRBD1. The ends lost 0 bases at V and 4 bases at J; junction bases unmatched: 2. CDR3 length equals 14 residues. The germline gives CDR1 SGHNT, CDR2 YYREEE (reference sequence). CDR3 region: CASSLVGTGYGYTF. As DNA, the CDR3 is TGTGCCAGCAGCTTGGTTGGGACAGGCTATGGCTACACCTTC.

This chain uses TRBV5-3 with TRBJ2-7; tentatively, D is TRBD1 (5 bases). TRBV5-3 is an open reading frame whose function is uncertain. The CDR3 consists of 14 residues. V lost 2 bases to trimming and J lost 2 bases, with 11 bases between them. CDR3 sequence: CARSFPGMAYEQYF. The CDR3 coding sequence is TGTGCCAGAAGCTTCCCAGGGATGGCCTACGAGCAGTACTTC.

This clone has only a few counts. The chain recombines TRBV5-1 with TRBJ1-2, with 8 bases fitting TRBD1. The CDR3 covers 15 residues. CDR1 is SGHRS and CDR2 is YFSETQ in the germline V gene. Trimming removed 3 bases from V and 0 bases from J; junction bases left unmatched: 4. The chain's CDR3 is CASSWDRPTNYGYTF. In DNA form, the CDR3 reads TGCGCCAGCAGCTGGGACAGGCCGACTAACTATGGCTACACCTTC.

The rearrangement links TRBV7-2 to TRBJ2-5; 9 nucleotides match TRBD2. V shed 3 bases, J shed 2 bases, and the junction held 4 bases outside the gene matches. CDR1 SGHTA and CDR2 FQGNSA come from the germline V gene. The CDR3 contains 15 residues. CDR3 in DNA: TGTGCCAGCAGCTTGGTAGCGGGGGTTCAAGAGACCCAGTACTTC. This encodes CASSLVAGVQETQYF.

The chain carries TRBV7-2 and TRBJ1-1; possible D gene TRBD1, 5 bases. Germline V lookup: CDR1 SGHTA, CDR2 FQGNSA. V lost 5 bases and J 1 base, leaving 14 bases between the germline ends. The CDR3 sequence is 15 residues long. CDR3 nucleotide sequence: TGTGCCAGCAGCGGACACGGGTGGGAGAACACTGAAGCTTTCTTT. It codes for CASSGHGWENTEAFF.

The chain couples TRBV9 to TRBJ1-2; TRBD1 matches at 8 bases. CDR1 and CDR2 from the germline V gene are SGDLS and YYNGEE. J was trimmed by 4 bases and V by 3 bases; bases with no gene match: 11. The CDR3 covers 16 residues. This CDR3 reads CASSDPDRGEPYGYTF. As DNA, the CDR3 is TGTGCCAGCAGCGATCCCGACAGGGGCGAACCCTATGGCTACACCTTC.

This clone came up a few times. The J gene is TRBJ2-1, the V gene TRBV9; maybe TRBD2 (6 bases). V gave up 1 base and J gave up 0 bases, with 11 bases separating them. CDR3 length equals 16 residues. In germline, CDR1 is SGDLS, CDR2 YYNGEE. CDR3 sequence reads: CASSVSGDSSYNEQFF. CDR3 nucleotide sequence: TGTGCCAGCAGCGTATCGGGGGACTCCTCCTACAATGAGCAGTTCTTC.

J is TRBJ1-1 and V is TRBV27; D possibly corresponds to TRBD1 (6 bases). Trimming took 5 bases from V and 1 from J, leaving 14 bases between them. Looked up from germline, CDR1 is MNHEY and CDR2 is SMNVEV (reference sequence). The CDR3 has 15 amino acids. CDR3 protein: CASSLPDRRNTEAFF. The CDR3 bases are TGTGCCAGCAGTCTCCCCGACAGGAGGAACACTGAAGCTTTCTTT.

V gene TRBV7-3 combines with J gene TRBJ2-1; D unclear. The V and J ends lost 2 bases and 7 bases respectively, with 9 bases between them. The CDR3 totals 13 residues. CDR1 is SGHTA and CDR2 is FQGTGA in the germline V gene. CDR3 region: CASSLGNRNEQFF. Written as DNA, the CDR3 is TGTGCCAGCAGCTTAGGCAATCGAAATGAGCAGTTCTTC.

This chain connects TRBV12-3 or TRBV12-4 to TRBJ1-2; D gene ambiguous. Trimming cost V 3 bases and J 7 bases, with 12 bases left between them. The CDR3 covers 13 residues. The CDR3 spells CASSFATGSGYTF. CDR3 sequence (DNA): TGTGCCAGCAGTTTCGCCACGGGGAGTGGCTACACCTTC.

The genes are TRBV19 and TRBJ2-7, with D maybe TRBD2 (6 bases). Germline assignment: CDR1 LNHDA and CDR2 SQIVND (reference sequence). Trimming shortened V by 0 bases and J by 4 bases, and 7 bases separated the two germline ends. The CDR3 spans 13 residues. CDR3 region: CASSIEAGYEQYV. CDR3 sequence (DNA): TGTGCCAGTAGTATAGAGGCGGGGTACGAGCAGTACGTC.

This chain uses TRBV11-3 with TRBJ2-1; TRBD1 aligns across 9 bases. Trimming at V came to 5 bases and at J to 7 bases, leaving 12 bases not matched to a gene. The germline CDR1 and CDR2 sequences are SGHNT and YENEEA. The length of the CDR3 is 16 residues. The CDR3 is CASSPRQGVRENEQFF. For the CDR3, the DNA is TGTGCCAGCAGCCCGCGACAGGGGGTGAGGGAGAATGAGCAGTTCTTC.

This clone was counted at least ten times. The chain links TRBV4-1 to TRBJ1-2; D is unresolved. CDR3 length: 12 amino acids. V shed 1 base and J shed 8 bases, with 8 bases lying between them. CDR1 MGHRA and CDR2 YSYEKL come from the germline V gene. CDR3 sequence: CASSQASYGYTF. The CDR3 DNA reads TGCGCCAGCAGCCAAGCGAGTTACGGCTACACCTTC.

This chain uses TRBV19 with TRBJ2-5, with TRBD1 as a possible D gene (5 bases). Deletions cut 2 bases from V and 4 bases from J, with 11 bases between. CDR3 length: 14 residues. CDR1 is LNHDA and CDR2 is SQIVND in the germline V gene (reference sequence). The CDR3 nucleotides are TGTGCCAGTAGTATAAGGCAGGGAACAGAGACCCAGTACTTC. Translated: CASSIRQGTETQYF.

The chain couples TRBV7-2 to TRBJ1-2; 9 nucleotides agree with TRBD1. The junction had 6 bases not matched to a gene; V was cut back by 5 bases and J by 8 bases. CDR3 length: 13 amino acids. The germline V gene has CDR1 SGHTA and CDR2 FQGNSA. CDR3 in amino acids: CASSVNRGRGYTF. For the CDR3, the DNA is TGTGCCAGCAGCGTGAACAGGGGGCGGGGCTACACCTTC.

V and J are TRBV11-2 and TRBJ2-7; 7 bases match TRBD1. There are 15 residues in the CDR3. Germline V gene data show CDR1 as SGHAT and CDR2 as FQNNGV. V lost 4 bases, J lost 2 bases, and 8 bases stayed unmatched. The CDR3 nucleotides are TGTGCCAGCAGCTCCGAGACAGGGTTCCCCTACGAGCAGTACGTC. Amino acids: CASSSETGFPYEQYV.

The J gene is TRBJ2-7, the V gene TRBV5-6; D remains ambiguous. Germline assignment: CDR1 SGHDT and CDR2 YYEEEE. This CDR3 comprises 13 residues. V shed 1 base and J shed 1 base, with 6 bases lying between them. DNA of the CDR3: TGTGCCAGCAGCTTGTTCCCTTCCTACGAGCAGTACTTC. Translation gives CASSLFPSYEQYF.